The rows below give T cell receptor beta chains drawn from one sample of a study of T cells in localized non-small cell lung cancer. This table comes from immunoSEQ multiplex PCR, and its TCRdb copy is limited to in-frame clones, with some not included. Among 39,000 or so clones listed, roughly 84% were seen once. The specimen comprised PBMCs, sampled before any cancer treatment. All receptors come from a man between 40 and 75 years old with stage II lung adenocarcinoma. Each CDR3 is given with its conserved first and last residue.

V: TRBV6-5
CDR3: CASSKDRGLWEQFF

V: TRBV11-2
CDR3: CASSPRQGLNTEAFF

V: TRBV6-5
CDR3: CASMVTGELFF

V: TRBV27
CDR3: CASSPGTGNQPQHF

V: TRBV7-2
CDR3: CASSLVGPDTQYF

V: TRBV7-9
CDR3: CASSLLGTEADTQYF

V: TRBV4-3
CDR3: CASSPKGGIYTGELFF

V: TRBV4-2
CDR3: CASSSDRENQPQHF

V: TRBV28
CDR3: CASSLTEGAGYTF

V: TRBV6-1
CDR3: CASKSDRWTDTQYF

V: TRBV4-2
CDR3: CASSQAVLSGRGDTQYF

V: TRBV5-1
CDR3: CASSLGREAGELFF

V: TRBV28
CDR3: CASRTGTLNTGELFF

V: TRBV6-1
CDR3: CAGKQGSGQPQHF

V: TRBV11-3
CDR3: CASSSASSGSPADTQYF

V: TRBV30
CDR3: CAWGGTGELFF

V: TRBV2
CDR3: CASRGSGNTIYF

V: TRBV18
CDR3: CASSNRRNTEAFF

V: TRBV7-2
CDR3: CASSFLASSYNEQFF

V: TRBV7-4
CDR3: CASSLDTSGENVDTQYF

V: TRBV7-9
CDR3: CASSVSRASGGREQFF

V: TRBV7-2
CDR3: CASSLRAGKVNEQFF

V: TRBV5-8
CDR3: CASSLMGTRSLETQYF

V: TRBV27
CDR3: CASSSPQGVGTGELFF

V: TRBV5-1
CDR3: CASSRMGTSDSYEQYF

V: TRBV27
CDR3: CASSLYWAGELFF

V: TRBV28
CDR3: CASTSRWGGQPQHF

V: TRBV5-1
CDR3: CASSFRGIMDEQFF

V: TRBV25-1
CDR3: CASSELGADLRGVGYTF

V: TRBV6-1
CDR3: CASSAKGDTGELFF

V: TRBV6-5
CDR3: CASSYSHGQGNSPLHF

V: TRBV7-2
CDR3: CASSLAFDSNQPQHF

V: TRBV19
CDR3: CASSTLWTGGYEQYF